This entry lists 24 T cell receptor beta chains sequenced from one sample in a study of T cell responses to AZD1222 COVID-19 vaccine. Generated by immunoSEQ multiplex PCR, the TCRdb table keeps only in-frame clones and is missing some. Here the sample spans about 150,000 clones, roughly 90% being singletons. Here the sequenced sample was peripheral blood, taken 28 days after the second AZD1222 dose. Receptor source: an adult who received the AZD1222 COVID-19 vaccine.

J is TRBJ1-3 and V is TRBV5-6; D is undetermined. V was cut by 4 bases and J by 4 bases, with 15 bases left in between. The CDR3 sequence is 15 residues long. In germline, CDR1 is SGHDT, CDR2 YYEEEE. CDR3 amino acids: CASSSIWEAGNTIYF. The CDR3 nucleotides are TGTGCCAGCAGCAGTATTTGGGAGGCAGGAAACACCATATATTTT.

The chain recombines TRBV4-1 with TRBJ1-4; 12 nucleotides line up with TRBD1. The CDR3 totals 18 residues. The ends lost 4 bases at V and 3 bases at J; junction bases unmatched: 9. Germline V CDR1 and CDR2: MGHRA, YSYEKL. CDR3 protein: CASSPGTGGSLANEKLFF. In DNA, the CDR3 is TGCGCCAGCAGCCCCGGGACAGGGGGCTCTTTGGCTAATGAAAAACTGTTTTTT.

The table lists this clone with a count of one. The chain links TRBV24-1 to TRBJ2-1; 12 bases agree with TRBD2. Germline V gives CDR1 KGHDR, CDR2 SFDVKD. The trim removed 3 bases at V and 8 bases at J, leaving 10 bases unmatched. The CDR3 length is 17 residues. The DNA of the CDR3 is TGTGCCACCAGTGATGCCCGACTAGCGGGAGCGAGGGATGAGCAGTTCTTC. It specifies CATSDARLAGARDEQFF.

The chain has TRBV7-3 and TRBJ2-3; TRBD2 aligns across 13 bases. Trimming took 5 bases from V and 8 from J; bases not matched to a gene: 16. The CDR3 sequence is 18 residues long. Germline CDR1 and CDR2: SGHTA and FQGTGA. The CDR3 sequence: CASSLGPGTSGAQGTQYF. In DNA form, the CDR3 reads TGTGCCAGCAGCCTGGGACCCGGGACTAGCGGGGCGCAGGGTACGCAGTATTTT. Full variable domain (outside the CDR3, taken from reference TRBV7-3 and TRBJ2-3): GAGVSQTPSNKVTEKGKYVELRCDPISGHTALYWYRQSLGQGPEFLIYFQGTGAADDSGLPNDRFFAVRPEGSVSTLKIQRTERGDSAVYLCASSLGPGTSGAQGTQYFGPGTRLTVL.

The chain combines TRBV30 with TRBJ2-1; 7 bases align to TRBD2. The CDR3 covers 12 residues. After removal of 8 bases from V and 4 bases from J, the junction contained 5 bases not matched to a gene. Germline CDR1 GTSNPN, CDR2 SVGIG (reference sequence). CDR3 sequence (DNA): TGTGCCCTACAAGCGGGGTACAATGAGCAGTTCTTC. Translation: CALQAGYNEQFF.

The chain carries TRBV11-2 and TRBJ2-7; D unclear. Trimming pared 5 bases from V and 2 bases from J, leaving 10 bases between. This CDR3 contains 13 residues. Germline CDR1 is SGHAT and CDR2 is FQNNGV. In nucleotides, the CDR3 is TGTGCCAGCAGCAACGGCCCCACCTACGAGCAGTACTTC. It is translated as CASSNGPTYEQYF.

CDR3 in amino acids: CASSLAGLYEQYF. Written as DNA, the CDR3 is TGTGCCAGCAGCTTAGCGGGGTTGTACGAGCAGTACTTC. V and J are TRBV7-2 and TRBJ2-7; D is ambiguous. V was clipped by 0 bases and J by 4 bases, with 7 bases between them. This CDR3 is built from 13 residues. Looked up from germline, CDR1 is SGHTA and CDR2 is FQGNSA.

By share, this clone ranks as medium-sized (0.01 to 0.1%). V usage is TRBV12-5 and J usage is TRBJ1-2; D uncertain. V dropped 5 bases and J dropped 5 bases, with 12 bases sitting between them. This CDR3 has 13 residues. From germline, CDR1 is LGHNT and CDR2 FRNRAP. The CDR3 protein is CASGPELGYGYTF. DNA of the CDR3: TGTGCTAGTGGTCCCGAGTTGGGTTATGGCTACACCTTC.

This chain joins TRBV6-2 or TRBV6-3 and TRBJ1-4; TRBD1 matches 8 bases. The CDR3 extends over 13 amino acids. Trimming cost V 6 bases and J 5 bases; bases outside gene matches: 2. Germline loops: CDR1 MNHEY, CDR2 SVGEGT. CDR3 DNA: TGTGCCAGCAGCCGGGACAGGAATGAAAAACTGTTTTTT. It codes for CASSRDRNEKLFF.

This clone was seen once. The chain recombines TRBV18 with TRBJ1-1; TRBD1 matches at 9 bases. The V and J ends lost 3 bases and 3 bases, in that order; junction bases with no gene match: 5. Germline CDR1 reads KGHSH; CDR2 reads LQKENI. This CDR3 comprises 15 residues. The DNA of the CDR3 is TGTGCCAGCTCACCCCTGGGACAGGGATACACTGAAGCTTTCTTT. This encodes CASSPLGQGYTEAFF.

The chain has TRBV15 and TRBJ1-4; D ambiguous. The CDR3 has 13 residues. Looked up from germline, CDR1 is LNHNV and CDR2 is YYDKDF (reference sequence). The V gene lost 1 base and the J gene lost 6 bases, with 6 bases spanning the gap. CDR3 sequence (DNA): TGTGCCACCAGCAGAGTGGTCTATGAAAAACTGTTTTTT. Protein product: CATSRVVYEKLFF.

The gene calls are TRBV7-9 and TRBJ1-2; no clear D. CDR3 length: 12 amino acids. The ends were cut back, 5 bases at V and 1 base at J, with 5 bases in the middle. In germline, CDR1 is SEHNR, CDR2 FQNEAQ (reference sequence). CDR3 protein: CASSQHNYGYTF. DNA of the CDR3: TGTGCCAGCAGCCAACATAACTATGGCTACACCTTC.

The chain uses TRBV19 and TRBJ1-2; 10 bases line up with TRBD1. J was trimmed by 1 base and V by 7 bases; bases with no gene match: 12. The CDR3 extends over 17 amino acids. Germline values: CDR1 LNHDA, CDR2 SQIVND (reference sequence). The CDR3 is CASTPVGQGGRNYGYTF. The CDR3 bases are TGTGCCAGTACCCCGGTCGGACAGGGGGGGCGTAACTATGGCTACACCTTC.

The rearrangement links TRBV3-1 (or the pseudogene TRBV3-2) to TRBJ2-3; 9 bases are shared with TRBD2. CDR1 is LGHDT, CDR2 YNNKEL, per germline (reference sequence). The V segment lost 2 bases and the J segment 1 base; nucleotides outside the gene matches: 7. This CDR3 has 17 amino acids. In DNA, the CDR3 is TGTGCCAGCAGCCAACTCGGCGGGAGGGCTGGCACAGATACGCAGTATTTT. Protein: CASSQLGGRAGTDTQYF.

The chain has TRBV2 and TRBJ2-3; D may be TRBD1 (6 bases). Germline CDR1 reads SNHLY; CDR2 reads FYNNEI. V shed 6 bases and J shed 6 bases, with 19 bases lying between them. CDR3 size: 15 residues. CDR3 DNA: TGTGCCAGCAGAGCCGGGACACCGCCTAGGGATACGCAGTATTTT. This sequence encodes CASRAGTPPRDTQYF. The full variable domain, with the rest looked up from reference TRBV2 and TRBJ2-3, is EPEVTQTPSHQVTQMGQEVILRCVPISNHLYFYWYRQILGQKVEFLVSFYNNEISEKSEIFDDQFSVERPDGSNFTLKIRSTKLEDSAMYFCASRAGTPPRDTQYFGPGTRLTVL.

The chain has TRBV28 and TRBJ1-1, with D unresolved. CDR3 length: 14 amino acids. V gave up 2 bases and J gave up 1 base, with 8 bases separating them. Germline CDR1 reads MDHEN; CDR2 reads SYDVKM. The CDR3 is CASSLRVKNTEAFF. The CDR3 nucleotides read TGTGCCAGCAGTTTAAGGGTCAAGAACACTGAAGCTTTCTTT.

The sample holds one count of this clone. The chain links TRBV6-5 to TRBJ1-2; a possible D gene is TRBD1 (5 bases). The V and J ends lost 4 bases and 4 bases respectively, with 19 bases between them. The CDR3 runs to 16 residues. Germline V gene data show CDR1 as MNHEY and CDR2 as SVGAGI. The CDR3: CASSLIRGGDGYGYTF. The CDR3 region has the DNA TGTGCCAGCAGTTTAATCCGTGGGGGAGACGGCTATGGCTACACCTTC.

This chain connects TRBV11-3 to TRBJ1-6; 8 bases map to TRBD1. The CDR3 runs 17 residues. V lost 1 base and J lost 5; bases outside the gene matches: 7. Germline assignment: CDR1 SGHNT and CDR2 YENEEA. The CDR3 protein is CASSLGQGARNNSPLHF. DNA of the CDR3: TGTGCCAGCAGCTTAGGCCAGGGGGCGAGAAATAATTCACCCCTCCACTTT.

This chain joins TRBV6-2 or TRBV6-3 and TRBJ1-5; the D is unclear. Germline assignment: CDR1 MNHEY and CDR2 SVGEGT. The CDR3 spans 14 residues. V shed 3 bases and J shed 6 bases, with 12 bases lying between them. The CDR3 nucleotides read TGTGCCAGCAGTTATAGTGGTTTACGTCAGCCCCAGCATTTT. As protein: CASSYSGLRQPQHF.

The chain is built from TRBV6-5 and TRBJ2-1; the D is unclear. The germline CDR1 and CDR2 sequences are MNHEY and SVGAGI. With 2 bases removed from V and 0 bases from J, the gap between germline ends came to 8 bases. CDR3 length: 15 amino acids. In nucleotides, the CDR3 is TGTGCCAGCAGTTACGGGGTGGGCTCCTACAATGAGCAGTTCTTC. Translating it yields CASSYGVGSYNEQFF.

The chain couples TRBV9 to TRBJ1-2; TRBD1 agrees at 7 bases. Germline V gives CDR1 SGDLS, CDR2 YYNGEE. The CDR3 sequence is 16 residues long. V trimming: 3 bases; J trimming: 5 bases; junction bases outside the gene matches: 13. The CDR3, as DNA: TGTGCCAGCAGCGCCGGACCCCTGGGACAGTTTTATGGCTACACCTTC. Its translation: CASSAGPLGQFYGYTF.

This chain links TRBV5-1 with TRBJ2-7; D possibly corresponds to TRBD1 (5 bases). The CDR3 is 13 residues long. The germline CDR1 and CDR2 sequences are SGHRS and YFSETQ. Trimming took 1 base from V and 3 from J, leaving 8 bases between them. The CDR3 DNA reads as TGCGCCAGCAGCTTGTACAGGAGCTACGAGCAGTACTTC. It yields the protein CASSLYRSYEQYF.

The chain couples TRBV2 to TRBJ2-7, with D tentatively TRBD1 (5 bases). Per germline, CDR1 SNHLY and CDR2 FYNNEI. Trimming stripped 3 bases from V and 2 bases from J, with 14 bases between. CDR3 size: 15 residues. The CDR3 DNA reads as TGTGCCAGCAGTGACCCTGGAAAGGGGACCTACGAGCAGTACTTC. Amino acid sequence: CASSDPGKGTYEQYF.

The V call is TRBV6-5, the J call TRBJ1-1, with D unresolved. The CDR3 runs to 11 residues. Germline values: CDR1 MNHEY, CDR2 SVGAGI. V gave up 6 bases and J gave up 0 bases, with 2 bases separating them. This chain's CDR3 is CASSMNTEAFF. CDR3 coding DNA: TGTGCCAGCAGCATGAACACTGAAGCTTTCTTT.